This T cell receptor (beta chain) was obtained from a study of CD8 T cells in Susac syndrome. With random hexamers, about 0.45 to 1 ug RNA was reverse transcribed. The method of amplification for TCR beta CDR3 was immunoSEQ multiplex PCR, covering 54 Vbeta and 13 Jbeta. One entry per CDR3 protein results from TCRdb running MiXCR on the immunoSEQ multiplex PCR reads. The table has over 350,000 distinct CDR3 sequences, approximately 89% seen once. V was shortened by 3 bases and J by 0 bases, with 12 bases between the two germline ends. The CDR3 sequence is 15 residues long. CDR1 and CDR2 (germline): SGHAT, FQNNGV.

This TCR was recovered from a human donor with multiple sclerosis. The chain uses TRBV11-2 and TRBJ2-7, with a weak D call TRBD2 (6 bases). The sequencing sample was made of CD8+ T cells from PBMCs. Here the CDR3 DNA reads TGTGCCAGCAGCTTCGGAGGGCCCAGCTCCTACGAGCAGTACTTC. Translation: CASSFGGPSSYEQYF.